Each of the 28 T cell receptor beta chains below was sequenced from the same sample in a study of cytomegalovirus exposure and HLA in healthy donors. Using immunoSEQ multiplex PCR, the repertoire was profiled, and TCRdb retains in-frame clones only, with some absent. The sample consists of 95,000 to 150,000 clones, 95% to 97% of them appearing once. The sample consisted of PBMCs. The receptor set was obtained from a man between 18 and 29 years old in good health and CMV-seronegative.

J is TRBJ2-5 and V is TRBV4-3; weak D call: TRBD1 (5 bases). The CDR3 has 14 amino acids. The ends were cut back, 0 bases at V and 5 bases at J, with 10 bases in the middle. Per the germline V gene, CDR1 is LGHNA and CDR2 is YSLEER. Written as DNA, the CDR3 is TGCGCCAGCAGCCAAGATACAGGAGATGAGACCCAGTACTTC. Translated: CASSQDTGDETQYF.

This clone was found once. The CDR3 sequence: CASIEGQGVGGYTF. The DNA for the CDR3 is TGTGCCAGCATTGAGGGACAGGGGGTCGGTGGCTACACCTTC. The chain combines TRBV2 with TRBJ1-2; 11 nucleotides align to TRBD1. The germline gives CDR1 SNHLY, CDR2 FYNNEI. The CDR3 totals 14 residues. J lost 7 bases, V lost 7 bases, and 8 bases had no gene match.

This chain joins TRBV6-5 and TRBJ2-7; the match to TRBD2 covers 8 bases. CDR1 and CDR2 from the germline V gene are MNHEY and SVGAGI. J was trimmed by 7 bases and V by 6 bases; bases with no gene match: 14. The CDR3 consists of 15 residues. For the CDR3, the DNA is TGTGCCAGCAGCCTGACTAGCGCGACGTTGCGGGAGCAGTACTTC. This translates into CASSLTSATLREQYF.

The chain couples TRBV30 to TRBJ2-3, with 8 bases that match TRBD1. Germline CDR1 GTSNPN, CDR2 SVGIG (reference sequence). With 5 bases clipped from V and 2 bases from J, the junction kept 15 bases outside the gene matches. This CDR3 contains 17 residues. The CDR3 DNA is TGTGCCTGGGGATTTCCTCGGAGGACAGGGAACACAGATACGCAGTATTTT. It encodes CAWGFPRRTGNTDTQYF.

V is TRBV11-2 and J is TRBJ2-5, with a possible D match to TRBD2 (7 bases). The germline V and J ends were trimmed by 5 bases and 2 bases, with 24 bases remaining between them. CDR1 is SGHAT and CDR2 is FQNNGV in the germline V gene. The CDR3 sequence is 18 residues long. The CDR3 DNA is TGTGCCAGCAGCCTCTCTAGCGGAGAGGGGGGGCCTCAAGAGACCCAGTACTTC. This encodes CASSLSSGEGGPQETQYF.

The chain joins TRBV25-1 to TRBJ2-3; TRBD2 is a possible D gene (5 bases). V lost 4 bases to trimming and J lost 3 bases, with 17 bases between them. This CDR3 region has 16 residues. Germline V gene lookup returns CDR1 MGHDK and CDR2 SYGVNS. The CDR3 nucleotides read TGTGCCAGCAGTGCGGTCCTATACCGGAGGACAGATACGCAGTATTTT. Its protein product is CASSAVLYRRTDTQYF. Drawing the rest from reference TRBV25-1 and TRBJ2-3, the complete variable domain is EADIYQTPRYLVIGTGKKITLECSQTMGHDKMYWYQQDPGMELHLIHYSYGVNSTEKGDLSSESTVSRIRTEHFPLTLESARPSHTSQYLCASSAVLYRRTDTQYFGPGTRLTVL.

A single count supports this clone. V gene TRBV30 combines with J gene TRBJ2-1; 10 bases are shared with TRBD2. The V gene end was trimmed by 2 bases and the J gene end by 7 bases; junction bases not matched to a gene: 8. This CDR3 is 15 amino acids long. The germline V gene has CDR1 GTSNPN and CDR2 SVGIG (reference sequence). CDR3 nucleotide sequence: TGTGCCTGGAGTTCGGGGGTAGCGGGAGGAAATGAGCAGTTCTTC. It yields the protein CAWSSGVAGGNEQFF.

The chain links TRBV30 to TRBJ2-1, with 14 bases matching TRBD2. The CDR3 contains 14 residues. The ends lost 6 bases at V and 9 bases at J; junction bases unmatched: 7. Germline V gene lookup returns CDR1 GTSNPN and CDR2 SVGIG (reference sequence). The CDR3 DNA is TGTGCCTGCCCGGGACTAGCGGGAGTTAGTGAGCAGTTCTTC. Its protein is CACPGLAGVSEQFF.

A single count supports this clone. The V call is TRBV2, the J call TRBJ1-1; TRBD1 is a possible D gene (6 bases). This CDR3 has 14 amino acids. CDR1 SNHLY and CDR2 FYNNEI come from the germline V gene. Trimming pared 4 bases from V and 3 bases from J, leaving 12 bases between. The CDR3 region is CASSVTQGDTEAFF. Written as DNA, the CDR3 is TGTGCCAGCAGTGTGACACAGGGCGACACTGAAGCTTTCTTT.

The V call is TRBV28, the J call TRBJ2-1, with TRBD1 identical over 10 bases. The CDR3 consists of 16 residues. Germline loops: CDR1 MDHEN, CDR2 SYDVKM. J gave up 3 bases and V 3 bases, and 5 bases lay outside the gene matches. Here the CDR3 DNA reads TGTGCCAGCAGTTTGGGGGGGACAGGGGACTACAATGAGCAGTTCTTC. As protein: CASSLGGTGDYNEQFF.

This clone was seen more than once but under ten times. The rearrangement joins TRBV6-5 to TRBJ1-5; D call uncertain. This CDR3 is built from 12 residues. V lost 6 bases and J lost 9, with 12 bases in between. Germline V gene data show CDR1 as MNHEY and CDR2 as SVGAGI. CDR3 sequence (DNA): TGTGCCAGCAGGACCGGATTAGCGCCCCAGCATTTT. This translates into CASRTGLAPQHF.

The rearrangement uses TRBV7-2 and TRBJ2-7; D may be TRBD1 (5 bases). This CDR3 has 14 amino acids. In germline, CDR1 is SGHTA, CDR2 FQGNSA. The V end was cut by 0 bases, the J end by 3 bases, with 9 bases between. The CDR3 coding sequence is TGTGCCAGCAGCTTAGCCAGGACATACTACGAGCAGTACTTC. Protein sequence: CASSLARTYYEQYF.

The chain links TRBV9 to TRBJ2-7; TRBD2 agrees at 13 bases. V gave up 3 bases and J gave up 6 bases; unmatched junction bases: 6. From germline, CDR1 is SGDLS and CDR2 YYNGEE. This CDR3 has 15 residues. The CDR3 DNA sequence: TGTGCCAGCAGCGCTACTAGCGGGAGGGCCTCCGAGCAGTACTTC. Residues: CASSATSGRASEQYF. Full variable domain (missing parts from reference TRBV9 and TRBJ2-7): DSGVTQTPKHLITATGQRVTLRCSPRSGDLSVYWYQQSLDQGLQFLIQYYNGEERAKGNILERFSAQQFPDLHSELNLSSLELGDSALYFCASSATSGRASEQYFGPGTRLTVT.

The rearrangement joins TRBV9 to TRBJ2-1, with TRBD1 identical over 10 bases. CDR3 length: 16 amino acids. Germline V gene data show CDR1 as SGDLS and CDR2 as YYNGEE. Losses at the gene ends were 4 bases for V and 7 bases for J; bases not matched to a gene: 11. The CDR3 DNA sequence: TGTGCCAGCAGCCTAAGAGGAGACAGGGGGCCGAATGAGCAGTTCTTC. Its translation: CASSLRGDRGPNEQFF.

This chain's CDR3 is CASRRYTEAFF. Here the CDR3 DNA reads TGTGCCAGCAGGAGGTACACTGAAGCTTTCTTT. The genes are TRBV6-5 and TRBJ1-1; D gene unclear. CDR1 and CDR2 from the germline V gene are MNHEY and SVGAGI. There are 11 residues in the CDR3. V was cut by 6 bases and J by 3 bases, with 5 bases left in between.

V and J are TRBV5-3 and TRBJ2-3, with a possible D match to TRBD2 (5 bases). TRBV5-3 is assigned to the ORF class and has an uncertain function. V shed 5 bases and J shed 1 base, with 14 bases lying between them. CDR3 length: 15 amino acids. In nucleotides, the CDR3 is TGTGCCAGAAGTCATACTAGGCTCGGCACAGATACGCAGTATTTT. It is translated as CARSHTRLGTDTQYF.

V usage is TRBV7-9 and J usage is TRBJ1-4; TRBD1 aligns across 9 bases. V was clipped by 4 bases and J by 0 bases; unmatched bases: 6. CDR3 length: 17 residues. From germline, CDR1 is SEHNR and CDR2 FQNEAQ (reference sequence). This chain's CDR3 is CASSSNTGGTTNEKLFF. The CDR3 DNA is TGTGCCAGCAGCTCTAACACAGGGGGCACAACTAATGAAAAACTGTTTTTT.

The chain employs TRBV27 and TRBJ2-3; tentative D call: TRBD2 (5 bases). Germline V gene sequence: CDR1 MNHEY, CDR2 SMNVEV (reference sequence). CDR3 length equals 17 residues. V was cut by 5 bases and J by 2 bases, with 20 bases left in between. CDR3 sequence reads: CASSPPGYGLITDTQYF. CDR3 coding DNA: TGTGCCAGCAGTCCACCCGGTTACGGACTCATCACAGATACGCAGTATTTT.

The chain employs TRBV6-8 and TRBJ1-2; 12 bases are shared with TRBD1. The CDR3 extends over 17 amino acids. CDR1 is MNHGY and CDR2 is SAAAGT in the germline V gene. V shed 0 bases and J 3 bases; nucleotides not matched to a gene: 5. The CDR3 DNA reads TGTGCCAGCAGTTACTCGGGGACAGGGGGCAGGGACTATGGCTACACCTTC. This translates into CASSYSGTGGRDYGYTF.

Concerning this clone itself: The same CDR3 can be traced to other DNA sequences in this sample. CDR3 protein: CASSQDPGDSYNEQFF. The CDR3 DNA reads as TGTGCCAGCAGCCAAGACCCGGGAGACTCCTACAATGAGCAGTTCTTC. The V gene is TRBV14, the J gene TRBJ2-1; a possible D gene is TRBD2 (6 bases). V was shortened by 0 bases and J by 0 bases, with 9 bases between the two germline ends. The length of the CDR3 is 16 residues. Germline V gives CDR1 SGHDN, CDR2 FVKESK.

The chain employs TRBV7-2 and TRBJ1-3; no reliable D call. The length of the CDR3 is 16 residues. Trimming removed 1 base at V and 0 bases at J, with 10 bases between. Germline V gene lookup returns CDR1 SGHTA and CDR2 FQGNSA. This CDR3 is CASSLGRGYSGNTIYF. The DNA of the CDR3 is TGTGCCAGCAGCTTAGGACGGGGATACTCTGGAAACACCATATATTTT.

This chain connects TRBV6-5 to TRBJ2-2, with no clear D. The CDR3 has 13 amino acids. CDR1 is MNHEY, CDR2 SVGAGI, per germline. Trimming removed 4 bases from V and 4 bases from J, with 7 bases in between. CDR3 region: CASSSEATGELFF. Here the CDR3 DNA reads TGTGCCAGCAGTTCCGAGGCCACCGGGGAGCTGTTTTTT.

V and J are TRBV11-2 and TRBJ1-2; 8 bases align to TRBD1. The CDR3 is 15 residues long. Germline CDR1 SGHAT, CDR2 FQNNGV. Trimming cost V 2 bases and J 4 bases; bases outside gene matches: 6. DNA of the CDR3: TGTGCCAGCAGCTTACAGGACAGGGTTGGCTATGGCTACACCTTC. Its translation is CASSLQDRVGYGYTF.

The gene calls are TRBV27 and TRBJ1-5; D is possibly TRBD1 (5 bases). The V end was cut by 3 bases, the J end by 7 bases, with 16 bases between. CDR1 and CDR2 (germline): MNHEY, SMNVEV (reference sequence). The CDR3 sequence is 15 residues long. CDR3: CASSFLRDSPQPQHF. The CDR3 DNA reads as TGTGCCAGCAGTTTTCTCAGGGACTCCCCCCAGCCCCAGCATTTT.

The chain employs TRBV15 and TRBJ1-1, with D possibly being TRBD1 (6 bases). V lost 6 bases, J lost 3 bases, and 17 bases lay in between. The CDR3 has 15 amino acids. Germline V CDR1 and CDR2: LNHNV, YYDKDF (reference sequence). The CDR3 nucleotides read TGTGCCACCAGTCGGTTAGAGGGGGTTTACACTGAAGCTTTCTTT. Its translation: CATSRLEGVYTEAFF.

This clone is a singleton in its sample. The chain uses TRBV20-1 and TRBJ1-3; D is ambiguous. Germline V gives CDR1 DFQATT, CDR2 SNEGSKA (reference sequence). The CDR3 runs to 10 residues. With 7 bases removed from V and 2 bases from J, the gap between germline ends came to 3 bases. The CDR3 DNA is TGCAGTGTCGCTGGAAACACCATATATTTT. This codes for CSVAGNTIYF.

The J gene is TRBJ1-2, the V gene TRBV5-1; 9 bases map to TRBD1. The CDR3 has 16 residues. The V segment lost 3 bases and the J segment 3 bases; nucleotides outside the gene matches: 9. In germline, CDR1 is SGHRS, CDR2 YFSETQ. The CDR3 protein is CASSWPETGGYYGYTF. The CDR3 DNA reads TGCGCCAGCAGCTGGCCCGAGACAGGGGGTTACTATGGCTACACCTTC.

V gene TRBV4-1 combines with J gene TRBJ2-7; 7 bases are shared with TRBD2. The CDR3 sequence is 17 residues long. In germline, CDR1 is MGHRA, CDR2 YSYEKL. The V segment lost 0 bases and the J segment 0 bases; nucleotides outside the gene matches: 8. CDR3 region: CASSQEELGGSSYEQYF. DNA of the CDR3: TGCGCCAGCAGCCAAGAAGAACTAGGCGGGAGCTCCTACGAGCAGTACTTC.